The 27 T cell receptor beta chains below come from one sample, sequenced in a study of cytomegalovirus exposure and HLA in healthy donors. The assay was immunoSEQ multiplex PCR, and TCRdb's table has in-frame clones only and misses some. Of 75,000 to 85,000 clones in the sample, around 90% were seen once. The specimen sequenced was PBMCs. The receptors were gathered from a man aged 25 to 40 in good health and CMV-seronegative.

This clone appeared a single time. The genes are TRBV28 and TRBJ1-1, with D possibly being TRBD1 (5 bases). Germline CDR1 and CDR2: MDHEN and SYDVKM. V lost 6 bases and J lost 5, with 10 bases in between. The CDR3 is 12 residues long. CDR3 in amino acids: CASSHGGTEAFF. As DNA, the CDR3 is TGTGCCAGCAGCCACGGGGGGACTGAAGCTTTCTTT.

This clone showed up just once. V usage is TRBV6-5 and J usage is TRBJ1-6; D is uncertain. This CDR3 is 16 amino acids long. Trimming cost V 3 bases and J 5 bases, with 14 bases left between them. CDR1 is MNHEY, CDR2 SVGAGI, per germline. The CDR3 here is CASSYGREGDNSPLHF. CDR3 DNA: TGTGCCAGCAGTTATGGCCGGGAGGGCGATAATTCACCCCTCCACTTT.

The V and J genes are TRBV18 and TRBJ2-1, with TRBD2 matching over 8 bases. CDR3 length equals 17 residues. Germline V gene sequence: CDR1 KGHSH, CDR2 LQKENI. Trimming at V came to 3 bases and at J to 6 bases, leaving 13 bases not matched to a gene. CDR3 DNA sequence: TGTGCCAGCTCACCCCTTATTAGCGGGATCGACCCCAATGAGCAGTTCTTC. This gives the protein CASSPLISGIDPNEQFF.

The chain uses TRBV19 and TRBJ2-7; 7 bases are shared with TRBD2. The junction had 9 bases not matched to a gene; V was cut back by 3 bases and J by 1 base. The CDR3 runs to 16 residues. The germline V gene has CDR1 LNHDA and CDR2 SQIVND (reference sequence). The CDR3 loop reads CASSMGGARGSYEQYF. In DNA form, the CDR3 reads TGTGCCAGTAGTATGGGAGGGGCGCGTGGTTCCTACGAGCAGTACTTC.

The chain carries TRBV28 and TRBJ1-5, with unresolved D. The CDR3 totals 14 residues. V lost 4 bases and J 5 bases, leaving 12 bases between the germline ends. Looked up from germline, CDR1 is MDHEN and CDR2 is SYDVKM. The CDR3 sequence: CASSSRGVDQPQHF. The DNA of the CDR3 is TGTGCCAGCAGTTCCCGAGGAGTGGATCAGCCCCAGCATTTT.

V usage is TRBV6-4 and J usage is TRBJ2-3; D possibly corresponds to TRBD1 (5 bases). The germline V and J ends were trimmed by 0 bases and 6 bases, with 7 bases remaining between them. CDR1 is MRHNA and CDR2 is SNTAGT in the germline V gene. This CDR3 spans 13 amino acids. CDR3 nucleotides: TGTGCCAGCAGTGACTCGGGGCGGGATACGCAGTATTTT. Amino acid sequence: CASSDSGRDTQYF.

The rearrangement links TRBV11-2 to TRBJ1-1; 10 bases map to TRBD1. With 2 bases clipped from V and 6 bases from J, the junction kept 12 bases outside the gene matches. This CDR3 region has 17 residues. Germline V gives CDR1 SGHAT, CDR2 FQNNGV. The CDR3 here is CASSLSTGQGKIAEAFF. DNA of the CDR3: TGTGCCAGCAGCTTATCGACGGGACAGGGGAAGATCGCTGAAGCTTTCTTT.

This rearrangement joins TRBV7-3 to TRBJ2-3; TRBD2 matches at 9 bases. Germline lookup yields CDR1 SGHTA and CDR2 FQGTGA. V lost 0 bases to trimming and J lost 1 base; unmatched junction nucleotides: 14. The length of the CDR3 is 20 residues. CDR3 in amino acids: CASSLTAGLAGPGGTDTQYF. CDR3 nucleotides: TGTGCCAGCAGCTTAACGGCGGGGCTAGCGGGACCCGGAGGCACAGATACGCAGTATTTT.

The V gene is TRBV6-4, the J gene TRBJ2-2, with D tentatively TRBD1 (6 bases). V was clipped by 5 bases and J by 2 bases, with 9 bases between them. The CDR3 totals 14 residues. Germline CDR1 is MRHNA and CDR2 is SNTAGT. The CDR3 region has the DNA TGTGCCAGCAGTCTACAGGGAAACACCGGGGAGCTGTTTTTT. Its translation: CASSLQGNTGELFF.

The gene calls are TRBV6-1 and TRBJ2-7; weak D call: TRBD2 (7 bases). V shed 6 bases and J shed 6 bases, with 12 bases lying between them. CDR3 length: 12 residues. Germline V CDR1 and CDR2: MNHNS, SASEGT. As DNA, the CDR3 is TGTGCCAGCAGGGGGGGGGCGGGCGAGCAGTACTTC. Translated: CASRGGAGEQYF.

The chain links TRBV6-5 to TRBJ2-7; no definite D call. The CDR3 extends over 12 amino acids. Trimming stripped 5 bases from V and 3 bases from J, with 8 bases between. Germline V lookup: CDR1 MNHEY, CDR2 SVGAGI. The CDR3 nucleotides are TGTGCCAGCAGTGACACGAGCTACGAGCAGTACTTC. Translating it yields CASSDTSYEQYF.

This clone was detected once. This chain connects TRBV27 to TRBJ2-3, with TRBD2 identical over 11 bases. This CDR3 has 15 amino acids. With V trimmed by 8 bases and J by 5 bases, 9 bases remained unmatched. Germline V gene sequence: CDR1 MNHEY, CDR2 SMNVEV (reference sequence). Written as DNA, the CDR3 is TGTGCCAGCGCAGATAGCGGGGGGGCGGGAGATACGCAGTATTTT. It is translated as CASADSGGAGDTQYF.

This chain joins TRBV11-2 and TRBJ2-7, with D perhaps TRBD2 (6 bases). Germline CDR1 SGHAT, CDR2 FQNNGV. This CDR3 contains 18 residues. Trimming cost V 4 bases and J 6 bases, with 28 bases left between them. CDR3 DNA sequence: TGTGCCAGCAGCTCGATGGGGTTGCGGGGTCCCCACCATCGCGAGCAGTACTTC. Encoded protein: CASSSMGLRGPHHREQYF. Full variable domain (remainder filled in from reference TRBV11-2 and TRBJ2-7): EAGVAQSPRYKIIEKRQSVAFWCNPISGHATLYWYQQILGQGPKLLIQFQNNGVVDDSQLPKDRFSAERLKGVDSTLKIQPAKLEDSAVYLCASSSMGLRGPHHREQYFGPGTRLTVT.

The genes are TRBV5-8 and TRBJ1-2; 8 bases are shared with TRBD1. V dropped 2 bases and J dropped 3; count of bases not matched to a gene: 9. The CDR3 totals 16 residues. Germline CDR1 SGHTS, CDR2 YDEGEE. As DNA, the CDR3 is TGTGCCAGCAGCTTAGACCAGGGGGCTGTTGACTATGGCTACACCTTC. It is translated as CASSLDQGAVDYGYTF.

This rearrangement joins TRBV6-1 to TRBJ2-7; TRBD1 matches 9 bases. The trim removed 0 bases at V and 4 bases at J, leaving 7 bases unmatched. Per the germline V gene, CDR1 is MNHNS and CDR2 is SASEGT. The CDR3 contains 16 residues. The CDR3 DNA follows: TGTGCCAGCAGTGAAGCGACGGGACAGGGACTGTACGAGCAGTACTTC. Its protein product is CASSEATGQGLYEQYF.

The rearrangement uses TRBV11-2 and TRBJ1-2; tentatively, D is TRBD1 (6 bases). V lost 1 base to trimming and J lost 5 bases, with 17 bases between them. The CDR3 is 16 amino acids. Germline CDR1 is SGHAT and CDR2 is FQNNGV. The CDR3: CASSLVKQGGLYGYTF. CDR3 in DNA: TGTGCCAGCAGCTTAGTAAAACAGGGCGGATTGTATGGCTACACCTTC.

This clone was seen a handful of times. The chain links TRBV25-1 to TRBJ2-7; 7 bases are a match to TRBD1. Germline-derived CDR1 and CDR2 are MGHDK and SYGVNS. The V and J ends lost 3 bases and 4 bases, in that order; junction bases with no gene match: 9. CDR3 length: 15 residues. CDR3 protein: CASSDRTGESYEQYF. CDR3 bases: TGTGCCAGCAGTGATAGAACAGGGGAGTCGTACGAGCAGTACTTC.

CDR3 in amino acids: CASSPLQGWDTEAFF. Here the CDR3 DNA reads TGTGCCAGCAGTCCCCTCCAGGGTTGGGACACTGAAGCTTTCTTT. This rearrangement joins TRBV6-5 to TRBJ1-1; a weak D match, TRBD1 (5 bases). Germline CDR1 reads MNHEY; CDR2 reads SVGAGI. This CDR3 region has 15 residues. Trimming shortened V by 5 bases and J by 3 bases, and 16 bases separated the two germline ends.

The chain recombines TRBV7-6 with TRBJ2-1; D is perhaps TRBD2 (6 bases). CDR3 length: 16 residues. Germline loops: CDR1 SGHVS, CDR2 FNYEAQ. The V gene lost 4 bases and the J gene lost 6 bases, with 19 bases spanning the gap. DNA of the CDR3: TGTGCCAGCAGCTATAAAAACGCGGGAACCTCCAATGAGCAGTTCTTC. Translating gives CASSYKNAGTSNEQFF.

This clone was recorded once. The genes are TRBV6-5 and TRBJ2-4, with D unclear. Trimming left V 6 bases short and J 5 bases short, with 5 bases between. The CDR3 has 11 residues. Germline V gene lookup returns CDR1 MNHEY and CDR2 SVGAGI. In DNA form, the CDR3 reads TGTGCCAGCAGCCGAGAAAACATTCAGTACTTC. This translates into CASSRENIQYF.

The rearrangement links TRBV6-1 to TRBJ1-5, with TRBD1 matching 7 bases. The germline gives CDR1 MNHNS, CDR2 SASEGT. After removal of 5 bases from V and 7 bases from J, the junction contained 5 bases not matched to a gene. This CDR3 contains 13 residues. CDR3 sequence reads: CASSPYRGQPQHF. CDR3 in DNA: TGTGCCAGCAGTCCCTACAGGGGACAGCCCCAGCATTTT.

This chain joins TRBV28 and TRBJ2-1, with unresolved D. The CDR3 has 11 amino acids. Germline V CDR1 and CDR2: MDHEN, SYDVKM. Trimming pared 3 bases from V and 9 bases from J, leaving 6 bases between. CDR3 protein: CASSFTREQFF. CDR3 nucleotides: TGTGCCAGCAGTTTTACGCGTGAGCAGTTCTTC.

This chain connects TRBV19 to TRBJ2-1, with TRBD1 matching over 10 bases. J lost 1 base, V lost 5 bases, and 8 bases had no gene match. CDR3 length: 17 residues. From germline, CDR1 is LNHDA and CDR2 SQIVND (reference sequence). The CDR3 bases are TGTGCCAGTAGTGGAGGACAGGGGGGCGAATCCTACAATGAGCAGTTCTTC. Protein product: CASSGGQGGESYNEQFF. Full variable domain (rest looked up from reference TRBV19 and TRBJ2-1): DGGITQSPKYLFRKEGQNVTLSCEQNLNHDAMYWYRQDPGQGLRLIYYSQIVNDFQKGDIAEGYSVSREKKESFPLTVTSAQKNPTAFYLCASSGGQGGESYNEQFFGPGTRLTVL.

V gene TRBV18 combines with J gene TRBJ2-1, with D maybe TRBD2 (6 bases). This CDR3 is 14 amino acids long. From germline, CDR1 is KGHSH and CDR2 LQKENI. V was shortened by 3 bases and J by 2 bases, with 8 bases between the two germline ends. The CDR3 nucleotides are TGTGCCAGCTCACCGGGACTGGCCTACAATGAGCAGTTCTTC. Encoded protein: CASSPGLAYNEQFF.

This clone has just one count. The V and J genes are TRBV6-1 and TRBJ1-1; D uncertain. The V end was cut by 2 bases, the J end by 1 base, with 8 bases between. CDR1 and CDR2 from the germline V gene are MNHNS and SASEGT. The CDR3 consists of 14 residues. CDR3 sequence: CASSESGRNTEAFF. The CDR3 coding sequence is TGTGCCAGCAGTGAATCAGGCCGGAACACTGAAGCTTTCTTT.

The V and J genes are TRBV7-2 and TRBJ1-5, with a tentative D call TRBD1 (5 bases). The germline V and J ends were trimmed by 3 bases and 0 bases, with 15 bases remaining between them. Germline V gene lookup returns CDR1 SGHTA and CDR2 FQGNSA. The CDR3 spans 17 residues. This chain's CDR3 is CASSLEMTAYSNQPQHF. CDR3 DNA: TGTGCCAGCAGCTTGGAGATGACAGCTTATAGCAATCAGCCCCAGCATTTT.

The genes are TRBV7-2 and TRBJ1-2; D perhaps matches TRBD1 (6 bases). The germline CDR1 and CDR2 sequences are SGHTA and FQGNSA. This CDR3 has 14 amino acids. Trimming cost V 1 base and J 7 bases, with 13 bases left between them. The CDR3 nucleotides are TGTGCCAGCAGCTTAGAGGGGGTTGTTCTTGGCTACACCTTC. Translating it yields CASSLEGVVLGYTF.